Each of the 25 T cell receptor beta chains below was sequenced from the same sample in a study of response to subunit inactivated influenza vaccine. TCRdb re-analysed the RT-PCR reads in MiXCR, keeping a single row per CDR3 protein. The sample has 860,000 or so distinct CDR3 sequences; around 20% are singletons. This specimen consisted of PBMCs from blood, obtained roughly 5 days after vaccination. The source is a man aged 50 to 59 who received an inactivated influenza vaccine.

The sample holds a few counts of this clonotype. CDR3 nucleotide sequence: TGTGCCAGCAGTTCCCGTTTTGCCAAAAACATTCAGTACTTC. Its protein is CASSSRFAKNIQYF. This rearrangement joins TRBV12-3 or TRBV12-4 to TRBJ2-4; D remains unclear. The CDR3 loop spans 14 amino acids. V was clipped by 4 bases and J by 1 base, with 8 bases between them.

V gene TRBV6-5 combines with J gene TRBJ2-5; 8 bases match TRBD2. The V gene end was trimmed by 2 bases and the J gene end by 5 bases; junction bases not matched to a gene: 4. The CDR3 covers 14 residues. The V gene's germline CDR1 is MNHEY and CDR2 SVGAGI. CDR3 loop: CASSYVSGAETQYF. DNA of the CDR3: TGTGCCAGCAGTTACGTTAGCGGGGCGGAGACCCAGTACTTC.

The sample holds many counts of this clonotype. The chain employs TRBV6-5 and TRBJ2-5; perhaps D is TRBD1 or TRBD2 (5 bases each). CDR1 is MNHEY and CDR2 is SVGAGI in the germline V gene. Deletions cut 6 bases from V and 4 bases from J, with 18 bases between. The CDR3 runs to 15 residues. Written as DNA, the CDR3 is TGTGCCAGCAGATACGGGGCAGGGCTTGGAGAGACCCAGTACTTC. It is translated as CASRYGAGLGETQYF.

This clonotype was counted only a few times. The rearrangement links TRBV25-1 to TRBJ2-3, with 7 nucleotides matching TRBD2. The ends lost 8 bases at V and 0 bases at J; junction bases unmatched: 2. The germline V gene has CDR1 MGHDK and CDR2 SYGVNS. The length of the CDR3 is 13 residues. CDR3 sequence reads: CASGRASTDTQYF. The CDR3 region has the DNA TGTGCCAGCGGGAGGGCTAGCACAGATACGCAGTATTTT.

This clonotype was seen more than once but under ten times. The rearrangement links TRBV5-6 to TRBJ2-1, with 11 bases identical to TRBD2. CDR3 length equals 15 residues. Germline V gene sequence: CDR1 SGHDT, CDR2 YYEEEE. The junction had 5 bases not matched to a gene; V was cut back by 0 bases and J by 9 bases. CDR3 nucleotides: TGTGCCAGCAGCTTGGGTATAGCGGGGGGGACTGAGCAGTTCTTC. This translates into CASSLGIAGGTEQFF.

This clonotype turned up a few times. The chain has TRBV20-1 and TRBJ2-7; 8 bases agree with TRBD2. Germline CDR1 reads DFQATT; CDR2 reads SNEGSKA (reference sequence). The CDR3 is made up of 16 amino acids. V was pared by 2 bases and J by 1 base, with 10 bases of the junction left unmatched. The CDR3 here is CSARIRGGRISYEQYF. The CDR3 DNA follows: TGCAGTGCTAGAATTAGGGGCGGGAGGATTTCCTACGAGCAGTACTTC.

This clonotype was detected ten times or more. The chain carries TRBV20-1 and TRBJ1-5, with 8 nucleotides matching TRBD1. J gave up 0 bases and V 6 bases, and 13 bases lay outside the gene matches. There are 17 residues in the CDR3. The germline gives CDR1 DFQATT, CDR2 SNEGSKA (reference sequence). CDR3 in DNA: TGCAGTGCAGTGGTCCCGGGACAGGAAAATAGCAATCAGCCCCAGCATTTT. Encoded protein: CSAVVPGQENSNQPQHF.

This clonotype turned up a few times. The J gene is TRBJ1-2, the V gene TRBV5-1; 7 bases align to TRBD1. CDR3 length equals 14 residues. Germline trimming cut 0 bases from V and 7 bases from J; bases unmatched to any gene: 6. The V gene's germline CDR1 is SGHRS and CDR2 YFSETQ. The CDR3 region has the DNA TGCGCCAGCAGCTTGGGACAGGGTTCGGGTGGCTACACCTTC. Its protein is CASSLGQGSGGYTF.

The chain recombines TRBV6-5 with TRBJ2-6; D remains unclear. V lost 3 bases to trimming and J lost 0 bases, with 15 bases between them. This CDR3 region has 18 residues. CDR1 MNHEY and CDR2 SVGAGI come from the germline V gene. The CDR3 DNA follows: TGTGCCAGCAGTTATTTTCGGCAGCTAAGCTCTGGGGCCAACGTCCTGACTTTC. The encoded protein is CASSYFRQLSSGANVLTF.

With regard to this clonotype: This may arise from a read error, as a much more abundant clone is one base away. The chain uses TRBV24-1 and TRBJ2-5; no reliable D call. CDR1 KGHDR and CDR2 SFDVKD come from the germline V gene. V was pared by 2 bases and J by 5 bases, with 5 bases between. This CDR3 comprises 12 residues. Written as DNA, the CDR3 is TGTGCCACCAGTGATTGGCGGGAGACCCAGTACTTC. Encoded protein: CATSDWRETQYF.

The V gene is TRBV7-9, the J gene TRBJ1-1, with TRBD1 matching over 7 bases. The CDR3 is 14 amino acids. Germline CDR1 reads SEHNR; CDR2 reads FQNEAQ (reference sequence). V gave up 6 bases and J gave up 1 base; unmatched junction bases: 5. The CDR3 loop is CASRATGENTEAFF. CDR3 sequence (DNA): TGTGCCAGCAGGGCTACAGGGGAGAACACTGAAGCTTTCTTT. Complete variable domain (other parts from reference TRBV7-9 and TRBJ1-1): DTGVSQNPRHKITKRGQNVTFRCDPISEHNRLYWYRQTLGQGPEFLTYFQNEAQLEKSRLLSDRFSAERPKGSFSTLEIQRTEQGDSAMYLCASRATGENTEAFFGQGTRLTVV.

This clonotype was detected only a few times. This rearrangement joins TRBV12-3 or TRBV12-4 to TRBJ1-1; the D gene is possibly TRBD1 (5 bases). The CDR3 has 13 residues. The V gene lost 6 bases and the J gene lost 4 bases, with 12 bases spanning the gap. CDR3 bases: TGTGCCAGCAGCACGTGGGGGGGCACTGAAGCTTTCTTT. Protein sequence: CASSTWGGTEAFF.

The chain has TRBV13 and TRBJ1-1, with D hard to call. With 2 bases removed from V and 5 bases from J, the gap between germline ends came to 15 bases. This CDR3 contains 15 residues. Germline V lookup: CDR1 PRHDT, CDR2 FYEKMQ (reference sequence). The CDR3: CASSLWKREITEAFF. In DNA form, the CDR3 reads TGTGCCAGCAGCTTATGGAAAAGGGAGATAACTGAAGCTTTCTTT.

This clonotype was recorded a few times. The CDR3: CASSYPGQTGQPQHF. CDR3 in DNA: TGTGCCAGCAGTTATCCAGGACAAACAGGCCAGCCCCAGCATTTT. The chain uses TRBV6-2 or TRBV6-3 and TRBJ1-5; D perhaps matches TRBD1 (5 bases). The germline CDR1 and CDR2 sequences are MNHEY and SVGEGT. V was shortened by 3 bases and J by 7 bases, with 16 bases between the two germline ends. CDR3 length equals 15 residues.

The chain combines TRBV4-1 with TRBJ1-1, with D possibly TRBD1 on 6 matching bases. The germline gives CDR1 MGHRA, CDR2 YSYEKL. The CDR3 is 16 residues long. Trimming pared 0 bases from V and 0 bases from J, leaving 11 bases between. The CDR3 bases are TGCGCCAGCAGCCAAGATCAGGGGCAGTTGAACACTGAAGCTTTCTTT. Translation gives CASSQDQGQLNTEAFF.

The chain links TRBV10-3 to TRBJ2-3; D is possibly TRBD2 (5 bases). The CDR3 totals 13 residues. The germline V and J ends were trimmed by 4 bases and 2 bases, with 7 bases remaining between them. In germline, CDR1 is ENHRY, CDR2 SYGVKD. The CDR3 nucleotides are TGTGCCATCAGTGTCGGGGTCACAGATACGCAGTATTTT. It specifies CAISVGVTDTQYF.

This clonotype was detected a few times. The rearrangement uses TRBV6-1 and TRBJ1-1; TRBD1 might be the D (6 bases). V lost 5 bases to trimming and J lost 7 bases, with 20 bases between them. The CDR3 has 15 amino acids. Germline V lookup: CDR1 MNHNS, CDR2 SASEGT. CDR3 in amino acids: CASSPFPQGGFEAFF. CDR3 in DNA: TGTGCCAGCAGTCCGTTCCCACAGGGAGGGTTTGAAGCTTTCTTT.

This clonotype was seen many times. CDR3 nucleotides: TGCAGTGCTAGACAATCGCCGCAACCGGGACAGCTTGTGGAGCCCCAGCATTTT. Protein sequence: CSARQSPQPGQLVEPQHF. The chain joins TRBV20-1 to TRBJ1-5; 7 bases match TRBD1. J was trimmed by 8 bases and V by 2 bases; bases with no gene match: 21. Germline V lookup: CDR1 DFQATT, CDR2 SNEGSKA (reference sequence). The CDR3 is 18 amino acids.

A few counts support this clonotype. V usage is TRBV4-3 and J usage is TRBJ2-1; 7 nucleotides match TRBD2. The V segment lost 0 bases and the J segment 0 bases; nucleotides outside the gene matches: 5. CDR3 size: 17 residues. The germline V gene encodes CDR1 LGHNA and CDR2 YSLEER. The chain's CDR3 is CASSQDKGDYSYNEQFF. The CDR3 DNA follows: TGCGCCAGCAGCCAAGATAAAGGGGACTACTCCTACAATGAGCAGTTCTTC.

This clonotype was seen only a few times. The chain carries TRBV12-3 or TRBV12-4 and TRBJ1-3; 9 bases are a match to TRBD1. The J segment lost 2 bases and the V segment lost 5 bases, leaving 4 bases of the junction unmatched. The CDR3 is made up of 15 amino acids. The CDR3 region has the DNA TGTGCCAGCAGTCACCGGGACAGGGCTGGAAACACCATATATTTT. Translation gives CASSHRDRAGNTIYF.

This clonotype came up a few times. Written as DNA, the CDR3 is TGCGCCAGCAGCCATAAACAGGGGATGAACACTGAAGCTTTCTTT. Protein product: CASSHKQGMNTEAFF. This chain connects TRBV4-1 to TRBJ1-1, with 7 bases aligning to TRBD1. V dropped 3 bases and J dropped 0; count of bases not matched to a gene: 4. The CDR3 is 15 amino acids. The V gene's germline CDR1 is MGHRA and CDR2 YSYEKL.

This clonotype was seen a few times. The chain carries TRBV20-1 and TRBJ2-7; the D is unclear. Germline CDR1 DFQATT, CDR2 SNEGSKA (reference sequence). Deletions cut 0 bases from V and 2 bases from J, with 11 bases between. This CDR3 has 14 residues. The CDR3 spells CSARDGSVPYEQYF. The DNA of the CDR3 is TGCAGTGCTAGAGATGGCTCCGTACCCTACGAGCAGTACTTC.

The CDR3 nucleotides are TGTGCCACCAGCGGGACAGGGGGGGTCGGGGAGCTGTTTTTT. This codes for CATSGTGGVGELFF. The rearrangement uses TRBV24-1 and TRBJ2-2, with 11 positions matching TRBD1. CDR3 length: 14 residues. CDR1 and CDR2 (germline): KGHDR, SFDVKD. The V and J ends lost 7 bases and 7 bases, in that order; junction bases with no gene match: 4.

The CDR3 nucleotides read TGTGCCAGCAGTATGACAGGGGTGAATCAGCCCCAGCATTTT. Residues: CASSMTGVNQPQHF. The V call is TRBV12-3 or TRBV12-4, the J call TRBJ1-5, with 8 bases lining up with TRBD1. The ends lost 5 bases at V and 4 bases at J; junction bases unmatched: 4. The CDR3 is 14 residues long.

This clonotype was counted between two and nine times. The chain links TRBV7-8 to TRBJ2-1; 13 bases agree with TRBD2. Germline values: CDR1 SGHVS, CDR2 FQNEAQ. The J segment lost 10 bases and the V segment lost 5 bases, leaving 8 bases of the junction unmatched. The CDR3 is 15 amino acids. CDR3 sequence reads: CASSTWTSGSEEQFF. Written as DNA, the CDR3 is TGTGCCAGCAGCACGTGGACTAGCGGGAGTGAGGAGCAGTTCTTC.